This T cell receptor (beta chain) was found in a study of memory CD4+ T cells and cytomegalovirus serostatus. The wider study: Of the healthy Belgian adults, 9 or 10 were CMV seropositive and about 24 seronegative.

With V trimmed by 8 bases and J by 9 bases, 6 bases remained unmatched. This CDR3 is built from 13 residues. The V gene's germline CDR1 is SGHRS and CDR2 YFSETQ. Profiling relied on immunoSEQ multiplex PCR, and the TCRdb table lists in-frame clones only, not all of them. Altogether approximately 52,000 clones are present, around 82% being singletons, with the ten largest covering over 0.65%. General study findings and limits: Suggested: most of the CMV-linked TCR signature lies in CD4+ memory cells.

The sort gate was single viable CD3+CD4+CD8-CD45RO+ cells for memory CD4+ T cells. Of note for this clone: The antigen remains undetermined.

The sequencing input was memory CD4+ T cells from blood. This chain joins TRBV5-1 and TRBJ1-6; 9 bases agree with TRBD1. This receptor was obtained from an adult in good health and CMV-seronegative. The CDR3, as DNA: TGCGCCAGTCAAGACAGGGGGTCTTCACCCCTCCACTTT. Its protein is CASQDRGSSPLHF.